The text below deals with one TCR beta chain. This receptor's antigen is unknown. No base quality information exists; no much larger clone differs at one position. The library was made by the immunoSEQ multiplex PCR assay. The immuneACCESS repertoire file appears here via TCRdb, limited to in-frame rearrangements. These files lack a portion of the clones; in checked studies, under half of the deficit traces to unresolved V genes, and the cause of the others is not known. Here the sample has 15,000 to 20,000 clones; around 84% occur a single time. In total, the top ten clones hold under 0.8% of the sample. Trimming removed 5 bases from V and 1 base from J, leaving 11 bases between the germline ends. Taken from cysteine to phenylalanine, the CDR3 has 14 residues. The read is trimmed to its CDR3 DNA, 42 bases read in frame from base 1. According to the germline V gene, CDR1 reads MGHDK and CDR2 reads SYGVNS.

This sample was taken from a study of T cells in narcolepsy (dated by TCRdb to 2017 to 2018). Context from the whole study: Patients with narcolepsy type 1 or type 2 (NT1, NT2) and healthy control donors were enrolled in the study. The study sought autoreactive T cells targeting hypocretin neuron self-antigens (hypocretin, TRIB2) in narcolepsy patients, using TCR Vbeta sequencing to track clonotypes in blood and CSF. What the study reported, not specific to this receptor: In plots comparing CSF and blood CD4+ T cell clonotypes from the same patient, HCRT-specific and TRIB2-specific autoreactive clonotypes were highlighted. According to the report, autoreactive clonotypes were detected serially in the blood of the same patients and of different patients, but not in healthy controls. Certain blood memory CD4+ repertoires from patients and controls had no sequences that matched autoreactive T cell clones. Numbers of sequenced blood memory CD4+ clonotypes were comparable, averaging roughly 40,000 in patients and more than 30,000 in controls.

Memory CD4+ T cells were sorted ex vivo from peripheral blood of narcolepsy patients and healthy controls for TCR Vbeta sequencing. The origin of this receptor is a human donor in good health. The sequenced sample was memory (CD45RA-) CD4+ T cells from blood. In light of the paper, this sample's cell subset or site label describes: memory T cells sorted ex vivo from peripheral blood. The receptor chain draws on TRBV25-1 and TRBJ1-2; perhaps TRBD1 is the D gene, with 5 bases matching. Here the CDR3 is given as CASSIDSRNYGYTF. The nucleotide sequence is TGTGCCAGCAGTATAGACAGCCGTAACTATGGCTACACCTTC.